The present T cell receptor (beta chain) was sequenced within a study of T cells in Graves' hyperthyroidism and ophthalmopathy. Study results and limitations: Classification by a 13 V-J model distinguished ophthalmopathy from stable hyperthyroidism. The model forecast ophthalmopathy, anticipating it by a median approximately 7 months before onset.

Template material for amplifying TCR beta CDR3 regions consisted of RNA transcripts. Carried out on the TCR CDR3, a first-round RT-PCR used the HTBI primer set. Using its own MiXCR run on the multiplex PCR reads, TCRdb lists one record per CDR3 protein. Here the sample spans about 280,000 distinct CDR3 sequences, less than 30% being singletons. This clonotype was counted only a few times. The antigen is undetermined. Germline-derived CDR1 and CDR2 are SGHAT and FQDESV (reference sequence). The trim removed 4 bases at V and 4 bases at J, leaving 21 bases unmatched. This CDR3 is 19 amino acids long. The receptor was derived from a middle-aged man with Graves' hyperthyroidism that later progressed to Graves' ophthalmopathy. This sequence joins TRBV11-1 and TRBJ1-1; 7 positions match TRBD1. The sequencing sample was made of blood. This CDR3 is CASSSLPGQSLSGATEAFF. The CDR3 DNA reads TGTGCCAGCAGCTCGTTACCGGGACAGAGCCTATCGGGGGCCACTGAAGCTTTCTTT. The full variable domain, completed using reference TRBV11-1 and TRBJ1-1, is EAEVAQSPRYKITEKSQAVAFWCDPISGHATLYWYRQILGQGPELLVQFQDESVVDDSQLPKDRFSAERLKGVDSTLKIQPAELGDSAMYLCASSSLPGQSLSGATEAFFGQGTRLTVV.